This T cell receptor beta chain was sequenced in a study of control samples from healthy donors and cancer patients. The repertoire was sequenced with immunoSEQ multiplex PCR; TCRdb's copy has only in-frame clones and lacks some. The sample records 45,000 to 70,000 clones, roughly 90% being singletons. A note on this clone: Other DNA sequences in this specimen translate into the identical CDR3.

The receptor was derived from a young man with colorectal cancer. Sequencing was carried out using PBMCs.

In DNA, the CDR3 is TGTGCCAGCAGCGTAGGGGCCGCGAACACCGGGGAGCTGTTTTTT. It encodes CASSVGAANTGELFF. This rearrangement joins TRBV9 to TRBJ2-2; no reliable D call. This CDR3 region has 15 residues. V was clipped by 0 bases and J by 0 bases, with 6 bases between them. The germline CDR1 and CDR2 sequences are SGDLS and YYNGEE. The variable domain in full, with the rest retrieved from reference TRBV9 and TRBJ2-2, is DSGVTQTPKHLITATGQRVTLRCSPRSGDLSVYWYQQSLDQGLQFLIQYYNGEERAKGNILERFSAQQFPDLHSELNLSSLELGDSALYFCASSVGAANTGELFFGEGSRLTVL.